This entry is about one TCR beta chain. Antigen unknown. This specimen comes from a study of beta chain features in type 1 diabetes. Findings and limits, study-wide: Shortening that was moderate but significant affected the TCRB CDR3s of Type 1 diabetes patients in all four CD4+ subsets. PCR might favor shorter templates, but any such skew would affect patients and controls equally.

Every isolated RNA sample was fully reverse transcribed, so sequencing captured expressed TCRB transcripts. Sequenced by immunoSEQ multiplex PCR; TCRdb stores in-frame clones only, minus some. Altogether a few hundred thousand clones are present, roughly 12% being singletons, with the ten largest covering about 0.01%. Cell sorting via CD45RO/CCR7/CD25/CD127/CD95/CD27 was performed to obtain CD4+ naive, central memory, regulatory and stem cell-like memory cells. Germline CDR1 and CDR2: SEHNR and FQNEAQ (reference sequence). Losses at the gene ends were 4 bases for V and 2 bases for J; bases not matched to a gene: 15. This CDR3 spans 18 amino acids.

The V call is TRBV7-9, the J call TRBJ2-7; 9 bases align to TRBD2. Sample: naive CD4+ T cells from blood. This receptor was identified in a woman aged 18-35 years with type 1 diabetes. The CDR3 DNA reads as TGTGCCAGCAGCTCTAGGGCCAGTCTAGCGGGAACGGCCTACGAGCAGTACTTC. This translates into CASSSRASLAGTAYEQYF.